The sequence of this T cell receptor (beta chain) was determined in a study of blood T cell repertoires in COVID-19. Study in general: COVID-19 samples from acute and convalescent phases originated in the United States, Italy and Spain. PBMCs, B-cell-depleted T cells, or T cells were the source of the cDNA or gDNA that made up the material.

Seattle patient enrollment occurred during active infection, with longitudinal follow-up thereafter. In its sample, this clone was seen once. In the authors' workflow: Amplification of reference gene primers provided the estimated nucleated cell counts. Sequencing used immunoSEQ multiplex PCR; TCRdb keeps in-frame clones, though not all of them. V, J and clone size are taken as reported in that table, and D and trimming were inferred from the DNA itself. The repertoire holds 200,000 to 300,000 clones, approximately 92% seen once, with about 2.5% in the top ten. V shed 8 bases, J shed 6 bases, and the junction held 2 bases outside the gene matches. Germline assignment: CDR1 MNHEY and CDR2 SVGAGI. The CDR3 has 12 residues.

The V call is TRBV6-5, the J call TRBJ1-1; 11 bases agree with TRBD1. Sequenced: peripheral blood. This receptor was obtained from a person under 35 with COVID-19, enrolled during active disease. Here the CDR3 reads CASAGQGAEAFF. The CDR3 DNA reads TGTGCCAGCGCGGGACAGGGGGCTGAAGCTTTCTTT.